Following are 8 T cell receptor beta chains from one sample sequenced in a study of cytomegalovirus exposure and HLA in healthy donors. It was with 60 Vbeta and 13 Jbeta primers that the PCR ran. Data came from immunoSEQ multiplex PCR; TCRdb stores just in-frame clones and leaves some out. This table holds 150,000 to 200,000 clones. Sequenced sample: PBMCs. Receptors were obtained from a woman aged 18-30 years in good health and CMV-seropositive.

The chain links TRBV6-1 to TRBJ1-1; TRBD1 matches at 9 bases. Germline CDR1 is MNHNS and CDR2 is SASEGT. This CDR3 spans 14 amino acids. V was clipped by 7 bases and J by 4 bases; unmatched bases: 7. Here the CDR3 DNA reads TGTGCCAGCATCCCCGGGACAGGGTTCACTGAAGCTTTCTTT. Residues: CASIPGTGFTEAFF.

The chain couples TRBV29-1 to TRBJ2-1; 8 bases match TRBD2. This CDR3 comprises 13 residues. V trimming: 3 bases; J trimming: 4 bases; junction bases outside the gene matches: 2. Germline CDR1 SQVTM, CDR2 ANQGSEA. CDR3 amino acids: CSVDASGYNEQFF. DNA for the CDR3: TGCAGCGTTGATGCTAGCGGGTACAATGAGCAGTTCTTC.

With regard to this clone: The same CDR3 also results from other DNA sequences found in this sample. This rearrangement joins TRBV4-3 to TRBJ2-7, with 14 bases aligning to TRBD2. The CDR3 runs 18 residues. CDR1 is LGHNA, CDR2 YSLEER, per germline. The ends lost 1 base at V and 3 bases at J; junction bases unmatched: 8. The CDR3 loop is CASSQGTGGTSGGYEQYF. The CDR3 nucleotides are TGCGCCAGCAGCCAAGGTACGGGAGGGACTAGCGGGGGCTACGAGCAGTACTTC.

V gene TRBV10-1 combines with J gene TRBJ2-1, with 11 bases matching TRBD2. The CDR3 length is 15 residues. The germline CDR1 and CDR2 sequences are WNHNN and SYGVQD (reference sequence). J lost 7 bases, V lost 3 bases, and 5 bases had no gene match. Here the CDR3 DNA reads TGCGCCAGCAGTGATGTCGCTAGCGGGAGGAATGAGCAGTTCTTC. Protein: CASSDVASGRNEQFF.

The rearrangement links TRBV4-1 to TRBJ2-3; a possible D gene is TRBD2 (5 bases). With 0 bases removed from V and 6 bases from J, the gap between germline ends came to 22 bases. Germline CDR1 MGHRA, CDR2 YSYEKL. The CDR3 consists of 18 residues. The CDR3 bases are TGCGCCAGCAGCCAAGAGGGGATAGCGAGCCTGGGAGTGGATACGCAGTATTTT. Amino acids: CASSQEGIASLGVDTQYF.

The genes are TRBV2 and TRBJ2-1, with a possible D match to TRBD2 (6 bases). The CDR3 has 12 residues. V gave up 6 bases and J gave up 11 bases, with 14 bases separating them. Germline CDR1 reads SNHLY; CDR2 reads FYNNEI. This CDR3 reads CASRVGRGQQFF. The CDR3, as DNA: TGTGCCAGCAGAGTCGGGCGGGGCCAGCAGTTCTTC.

The genes are TRBV12-5 and TRBJ2-3, with a tentative D call TRBD2 (7 bases). V was clipped by 0 bases and J by 3 bases, with 16 bases between them. This CDR3 contains 17 residues. Germline CDR1 LGHNT, CDR2 FRNRAP. The CDR3 region is CASGLVSGGPSTDTQYF. The CDR3, as DNA: TGTGCTAGTGGTTTGGTTTCCGGGGGGCCCTCGACAGATACGCAGTATTTT.

The genes are TRBV29-1 and TRBJ2-2; D is perhaps TRBD2 (6 bases). Germline V gene data show CDR1 as SQVTM and CDR2 as ANQGSEA. CDR3 length: 14 residues. V was shortened by 1 base and J by 0 bases, with 6 bases between the two germline ends. CDR3 bases: TGCAGCGTTGAAGGACTAGCGAACACCGGGGAGCTGTTTTTT. Protein: CSVEGLANTGELFF.